This passage covers 16 T cell receptor beta chains from one sample sequenced in a study of blood T cell repertoires in COVID-19. Data came from immunoSEQ multiplex PCR; TCRdb stores just in-frame clones and leaves some out. The sample records 250,000 to 300,000 clones, about 88% being singletons. Sequencing input: peripheral blood. Receptors originate from a woman aged 55-75 years with COVID-19, enrolled during active disease.

CDR3 sequence reads: CASCLRTGETGELFF. CDR3 coding DNA: TGTGCCAGCTGCCTAAGGACAGGGGAAACCGGGGAGCTGTTTTTT. The chain recombines TRBV2 with TRBJ2-2; 9 bases map to TRBD1. The V gene end was trimmed by 8 bases and the J gene end by 5 bases; junction bases not matched to a gene: 9. Germline CDR1 and CDR2: SNHLY and FYNNEI. The CDR3 consists of 15 residues.

The chain employs TRBV24-1 and TRBJ2-5, with 9 bases lining up with TRBD2. Losses at the gene ends were 3 bases for V and 4 bases for J; bases not matched to a gene: 8. The germline V gene encodes CDR1 KGHDR and CDR2 SFDVKD. The CDR3 runs to 16 residues. CDR3 in DNA: TGTGCCACCAGTGATACTCCCGGGACTAGCATAGAGACCCAGTACTTC. Translation: CATSDTPGTSIETQYF.

The chain joins TRBV18 to TRBJ2-2; 10 nucleotides agree with TRBD2. The germline CDR1 and CDR2 sequences are KGHSH and LQKENI. CDR3 size: 16 residues. The ends lost 1 base at V and 4 bases at J; junction bases unmatched: 3. DNA of the CDR3: TGTGCCAGCTCACCACTTAGCGGGAGGTTCACCGGGGAGCTGTTTTTT. It is translated as CASSPLSGRFTGELFF.

The chain couples TRBV24-1 to TRBJ2-1; 10 nucleotides line up with TRBD2. The CDR3 has 16 amino acids. The J segment lost 5 bases and the V segment lost 4 bases, leaving 7 bases of the junction unmatched. Germline V gene data show CDR1 as KGHDR and CDR2 as SFDVKD. CDR3 loop: CATSEPLAGANNEQFF. The CDR3 coding sequence is TGTGCCACCAGTGAGCCTCTAGCGGGAGCCAACAATGAGCAGTTCTTC.

V is TRBV27 and J is TRBJ2-7; D is perhaps TRBD1 (6 bases). The CDR3 length is 13 residues. Deletions cut 5 bases from V and 3 bases from J, with 11 bases between. The germline CDR1 and CDR2 sequences are MNHEY and SMNVEV (reference sequence). The CDR3 protein is CASSPLGGYEQYF. The CDR3 region has the DNA TGTGCCAGCAGTCCTCTAGGGGGCTACGAGCAGTACTTC.

The gene calls are TRBV28 and TRBJ1-5; 7 nucleotides align to TRBD1. The CDR3 extends over 17 amino acids. Germline-derived CDR1 and CDR2 are MDHEN and SYDVKM. The V and J ends lost 4 bases and 1 base, in that order; junction bases with no gene match: 10. The CDR3 DNA reads as TGTGCCAGCAGTTCAGACAGGGAATACCCGAGCAATCAGCCCCAGCATTTT. It is translated as CASSSDREYPSNQPQHF.

The chain has TRBV18 and TRBJ1-2; 7 bases line up with TRBD1. Germline V lookup: CDR1 KGHSH, CDR2 LQKENI. The CDR3 has 16 amino acids. Trimming took 6 bases from V and 2 from J; bases not matched to a gene: 12. The CDR3 region is CASSRSTTGFNYGYTF. DNA of the CDR3: TGTGCCAGCTCCCGTTCTACGACAGGGTTCAACTATGGCTACACCTTC.

The gene calls are TRBV5-1 and TRBJ1-6; possible D gene TRBD1, 6 bases. CDR1 SGHRS and CDR2 YFSETQ come from the germline V gene. V lost 6 bases and J 3 bases, leaving 13 bases between the germline ends. This CDR3 has 15 amino acids. CDR3 protein: CASKDSSNYNSPLHF. DNA for the CDR3: TGCGCCAGCAAGGACAGTTCCAACTATAATTCACCCCTCCACTTT.

This clone was seen only a few times. The CDR3 is CASSIGLAGGTDTQYF. In DNA form, the CDR3 reads TGTGCCAGTAGTATCGGGCTAGCGGGAGGCACAGATACGCAGTATTTT. The chain carries TRBV19 and TRBJ2-3, with 10 bases fitting TRBD2. With V trimmed by 3 bases and J by 1 base, 4 bases remained unmatched. This CDR3 is 16 amino acids long. Germline CDR1 is LNHDA and CDR2 is SQIVND (reference sequence). The entire variable domain, with the rest obtained from reference TRBV19 and TRBJ2-3, is as follows: DGGITQSPKYLFRKEGQNVTLSCEQNLNHDAMYWYRQDPGQGLRLIYYSQIVNDFQKGDIAEGYSVSREKKESFPLTVTSAQKNPTAFYLCASSIGLAGGTDTQYFGPGTRLTVL.

The chain combines TRBV7-3 with TRBJ2-1; D not resolved. Germline V lookup: CDR1 SGHTA, CDR2 FQGTGA. This CDR3 comprises 12 residues. V dropped 4 bases and J dropped 8 bases, with 9 bases sitting between them. Here the CDR3 DNA reads TGTGCCAGCAGCTCTTCGAGCGATGAGCAGTTCTTC. The encoded protein is CASSSSSDEQFF.

The chain links TRBV18 to TRBJ2-5, with a weak D call TRBD2 (6 bases). V was pared by 3 bases and J by 1 base, with 18 bases between. Germline loops: CDR1 KGHSH, CDR2 LQKENI. This CDR3 has 17 amino acids. The DNA of the CDR3 is TGTGCCAGCTCACCCCCAGGGAGCGGACTACTCCAAGAGACCCAGTACTTC. As protein: CASSPPGSGLLQETQYF.

This clone came up once. The V call is TRBV19, the J call TRBJ1-1; 9 bases map to TRBD1. There are 15 residues in the CDR3. CDR1 and CDR2 from the germline V gene are LNHDA and SQIVND (reference sequence). Germline trimming cut 3 bases from V and 0 bases from J; bases unmatched to any gene: 2. The CDR3 loop reads CASSMGQGMNTEAFF. The CDR3 DNA follows: TGTGCCAGTAGTATGGGACAGGGAATGAACACTGAAGCTTTCTTT.

Regarding this clone: One junction end does not reproduce the germline sequence, and a read error may be involved. This chain links TRBV6-5 with TRBJ1-6, with a tentative D call TRBD1 (6 bases). There are 15 residues in the CDR3. Germline assignment: CDR1 MNHEY and CDR2 SVGAGI. In DNA, the CDR3 is TGTGCCAGCAGCCCAGGACAGTTCTATAATTCGCCCCTCCACTTT. The encoded protein is CASSPGQFYNSPLHF.

The CDR3 here is CASSQVTGTAGGTEAFF. CDR3 in DNA: TGCGCCAGCAGCCAAGTTACAGGCACCGCGGGAGGTACTGAAGCTTTCTTT. The rearrangement uses TRBV4-3 and TRBJ1-1; tentatively, D is TRBD1 (5 bases). The CDR3 has 17 residues. Germline V gene data show CDR1 as LGHNA and CDR2 as YSLEER. With 1 base removed from V and 5 bases from J, the gap between germline ends came to 20 bases.

This clone has more than one count but fewer than ten. The J gene is TRBJ1-1, the V gene TRBV19, with D tentatively TRBD1 (5 bases). CDR1 is LNHDA and CDR2 is SQIVND in the germline V gene (reference sequence). The CDR3 length is 16 residues. V dropped 5 bases and J dropped 5 bases, with 21 bases sitting between them. The DNA for the CDR3 is TGTGCCAGTAGTGTGGGGGGATCGGGCATTGCGACTGAAGCTTTCTTT. Translated: CASSVGGSGIATEAFF.

The V gene is TRBV3-1 (or the pseudogene TRBV3-2), the J gene TRBJ1-1; 9 nucleotides agree with TRBD1. The junction had 4 bases not matched to a gene; V was cut back by 1 base and J by 13 bases. The CDR3 extends over 12 amino acids. Germline V gene lookup returns CDR1 LGHDT and CDR2 YNNKEL (reference sequence). CDR3 in DNA: TGTGCCAGCAGCCAAGGACAGGGGGAGGTTTTCTTT. As protein: CASSQGQGEVFF.